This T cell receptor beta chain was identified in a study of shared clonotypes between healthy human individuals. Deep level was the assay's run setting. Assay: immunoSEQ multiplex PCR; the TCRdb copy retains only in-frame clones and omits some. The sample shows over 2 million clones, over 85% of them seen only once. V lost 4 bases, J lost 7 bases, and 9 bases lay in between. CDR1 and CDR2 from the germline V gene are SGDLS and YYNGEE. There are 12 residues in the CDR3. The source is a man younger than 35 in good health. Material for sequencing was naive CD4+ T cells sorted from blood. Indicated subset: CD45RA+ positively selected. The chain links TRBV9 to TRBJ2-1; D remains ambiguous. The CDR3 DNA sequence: TGTGCCAGCAGCAGTTCTAGAAATGAGCAGTTCTTC. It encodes CASSSSRNEQFF. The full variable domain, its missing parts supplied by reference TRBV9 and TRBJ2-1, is DSGVTQTPKHLITATGQRVTLRCSPRSGDLSVYWYQQSLDQGLQFLIQYYNGEERAKGNILERFSAQQFPDLHSELNLSSLELGDSALYFCASSSSRNEQFFGPGTRLTVL.